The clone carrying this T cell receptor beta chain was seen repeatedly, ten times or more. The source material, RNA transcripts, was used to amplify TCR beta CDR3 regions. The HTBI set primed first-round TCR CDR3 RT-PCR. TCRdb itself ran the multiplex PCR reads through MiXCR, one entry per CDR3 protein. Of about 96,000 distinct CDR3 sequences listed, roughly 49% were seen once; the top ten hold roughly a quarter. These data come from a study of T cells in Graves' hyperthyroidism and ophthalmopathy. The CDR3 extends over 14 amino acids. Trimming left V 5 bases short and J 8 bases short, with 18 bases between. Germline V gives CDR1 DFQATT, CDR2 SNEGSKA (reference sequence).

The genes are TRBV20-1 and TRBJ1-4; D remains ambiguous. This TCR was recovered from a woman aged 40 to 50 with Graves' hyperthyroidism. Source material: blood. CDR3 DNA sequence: TGCAGTGCTGGCTCGGACGTTAGAGGGGAAAAACTGTTTTTT. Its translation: CSAGSDVRGEKLFF.